Sequencing of this T cell receptor (beta chain) was carried out in a study of blood T cell repertoires in COVID-19. Study details: Sites across the United States, Italy and Spain contributed samples from acute and convalescent COVID-19. T cells, B-cell-depleted T cells, or PBMCs supplied cDNA or gDNA.

In the study's own analysis: Estimation of nucleated cell counts relied on the amplification of reference gene primers. The table came from immunoSEQ multiplex PCR; TCRdb's copy has only in-frame clones and leaves some out. That table gives V, J and clone size, and the DNA gave D and trimming. This sample carries some 110,000 clones, over 65% of them seen once, and the ten largest clones take under 8%. The Seattle site enrolled patients during active infection and followed them longitudinally. Per the germline V gene, CDR1 is SGDLS and CDR2 is YYNGEE. The CDR3 totals 16 residues. The V and J ends lost 3 bases and 2 bases, in that order; junction bases with no gene match: 8.

The TCR originated in an elderly man with COVID-19, enrolled during active disease. Sequencing was carried out using peripheral blood. The chain links TRBV9 to TRBJ1-2, with 9 nucleotides matching TRBD1. The chain's CDR3 is CASSAYRGQGNYGYTF. The CDR3, as DNA: TGTGCCAGCAGCGCCTACAGGGGGCAGGGAAACTATGGCTACACCTTC.